This entry describes one T cell receptor beta chain. The V gene end was trimmed by 5 bases and the J gene end by 0 bases; junction bases not matched to a gene: 7. Looked up from germline, CDR1 is SEHNR and CDR2 is FQNEAQ (reference sequence). The length of the CDR3 is 16 residues. The sample is drawn from a study of blood T cell repertoires in COVID-19. Across the study: Some COVID-19 samples were acute and others convalescent; all came from the United States, Italy and Spain.

In the original processing: Reference gene primer amplification in the assay estimated nucleated cell counts. The assay was immunoSEQ multiplex PCR, and TCRdb's table has in-frame clones only and misses some. V, J and clone size are those of that table, while D and trimming were read from the DNA. Of around 70,000 clones in the sample, approximately 78% are singletons; the top ten hold around 16%. The rearrangement uses TRBV7-9 and TRBJ1-3; 7 bases map to TRBD1. The TCR comes from a human donor in a cohort sampled during active COVID-19. The specimen sequenced was peripheral blood. The CDR3 bases are TGTGCCAGCAGCAAGGGGACAGCGAGCTCTGGAAACACCATATATTTT. This gives the protein CASSKGTASSGNTIYF.